A single TCR beta chain is shown here with its context. The antigen is not known. The data originate from a study of blood T cells in healthy people across ages. At the level of the study: Per two T cells, template switching captured roughly one barcoded beta molecule.

Points from the study as a whole: Observed TCR beta diversity per million T cells went down as age went up. This fall followed a roughly linear course with age. In long-lived donors, naive CD4+ cell counts and diversity exceeded those of aged donors.

PCR was performed a second time for about 7 to 12 cycles using a sample-barcoded 5' primer and a J-beta primer mix. Each sample yielded at least 2.5 million CDR3-containing paired-end reads. TCRdb ran MiXCR on the 5' RACE reads and lists one entry per CDR3 protein. The data hold around 690,000 distinct CDR3 sequences, with approximately 50% observed a single time. Germline V CDR1 and CDR2: MNHNY, SVGAGI (reference sequence). The CDR3 totals 16 residues. The trim removed 5 bases at V and 4 bases at J, leaving 8 bases unmatched. Sequencing used blood. The chain recombines TRBV6-6 with TRBJ1-1; 12 bases fit TRBD1. The TCR was taken from a man aged 55 to 69 in good health. The CDR3, as DNA: TGTGCCAGCAGTAGTGGGACAGGGGGCGCGGGCACTGAAGCTTTCTTT. Translating gives CASSSGTGGAGTEAFF.